This T cell receptor (beta chain) came from a study of blood T cell repertoires in COVID-19. The wider study: The United States, Italy and Spain supplied acute and convalescent COVID-19 samples. PBMCs, B-cell-depleted T cells, or T cells were the source of the cDNA or gDNA that made up the material.

CDR3 length: 16 residues. CDR1 and CDR2 from the germline V gene are SGHTA and FQGNSA. J was trimmed by 2 bases and V by 0 bases; bases with no gene match: 3. Per the original data handling: Cell counts per sample came from amplifying reference gene primers. The assay was immunoSEQ multiplex PCR, and TCRdb's table has in-frame clones only and misses some. The D gene and trimming were derived from the DNA, and the V and J assignments and clone size from that table. The sample has about 130,000 clones; approximately 80% are singletons. This clone showed up just once. Sequenced input: peripheral blood. The chain joins TRBV7-2 to TRBJ2-5; 10 positions agree with TRBD2. The TCR comes from a man between 40 and 49 years old with active or convalescent COVID-19. The CDR3 is CASSLAVAGGQETQYF. The CDR3 DNA is TGTGCCAGCAGCTTAGCAGTAGCGGGGGGTCAAGAGACCCAGTACTTC.